This passage covers 4 T cell receptor beta chains from one sample sequenced in a study of blood T cell repertoires in COVID-19. Assay: immunoSEQ multiplex PCR; the TCRdb copy retains only in-frame clones and omits some. This sample has around 100,000 clones, with approximately 87% found just once. Material for sequencing was peripheral blood. These receptor sequences come from a human donor in a cohort sampled during active COVID-19.

This clone has a handful of counts. The V call is TRBV27, the J call TRBJ1-2, with a weak D call TRBD1 (6 bases). This CDR3 spans 12 amino acids. Germline V gene sequence: CDR1 MNHEY, CDR2 SMNVEV (reference sequence). Trimming took 5 bases from V and 8 from J, leaving 12 bases between them. The CDR3 nucleotides read TGTGCCAGCAGTCCGGACAGTCGCGGCTACACCTTC. Translated, it gives CASSPDSRGYTF.

This clone was found once. This rearrangement joins TRBV7-2 to TRBJ2-2; 7 nucleotides agree with TRBD1. CDR1 is SGHTA, CDR2 FQGNSA, per germline. This CDR3 contains 14 residues. The V and J ends lost 2 bases and 7 bases, in that order; junction bases with no gene match: 4. The chain's CDR3 is CASSLQGVFGELFF. The CDR3 DNA reads TGTGCCAGCAGCTTACAGGGGGTATTCGGGGAGCTGTTTTTT.

This clone was seen only a few times. Other DNA sequences in this specimen translate into the identical CDR3. The chain joins TRBV5-1 to TRBJ2-2; D perhaps matches TRBD1 (6 bases). The V gene's germline CDR1 is SGHRS and CDR2 YFSETQ. Trimming shortened V by 1 base and J by 2 bases, and 9 bases separated the two germline ends. The CDR3 spans 15 residues. DNA for the CDR3: TGCGCCAGCAGCTTGAGACAGGACAACACCGGGGAGCTGTTTTTT. Its translation is CASSLRQDNTGELFF.

This clone was seen only once. The chain combines TRBV19 with TRBJ1-5; 11 bases are shared with TRBD1. Germline V gives CDR1 LNHDA, CDR2 SQIVND (reference sequence). With 0 bases clipped from V and 0 bases from J, the junction kept 7 bases outside the gene matches. The CDR3 spans 19 residues. The CDR3 here is CASSIEGQGVSYSNQPQHF. In nucleotides, the CDR3 is TGTGCCAGTAGTATAGAGGGACAGGGGGTATCCTATAGCAATCAGCCCCAGCATTTT.